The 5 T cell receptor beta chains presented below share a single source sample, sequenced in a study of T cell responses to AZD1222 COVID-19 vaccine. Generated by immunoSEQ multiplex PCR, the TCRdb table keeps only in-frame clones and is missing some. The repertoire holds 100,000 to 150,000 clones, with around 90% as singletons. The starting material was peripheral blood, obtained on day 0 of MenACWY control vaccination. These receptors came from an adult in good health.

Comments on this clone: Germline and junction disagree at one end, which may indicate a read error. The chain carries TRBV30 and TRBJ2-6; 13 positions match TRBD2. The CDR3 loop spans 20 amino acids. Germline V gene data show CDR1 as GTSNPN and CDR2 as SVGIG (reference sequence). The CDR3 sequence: CAWSAGLAGEYYSGANVLTF. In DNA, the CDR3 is TGTGCGTGGAGTGCCGGACTAGCGGGGGAATATTACTCTGGGGCCAACGTCCTGACTTTC.

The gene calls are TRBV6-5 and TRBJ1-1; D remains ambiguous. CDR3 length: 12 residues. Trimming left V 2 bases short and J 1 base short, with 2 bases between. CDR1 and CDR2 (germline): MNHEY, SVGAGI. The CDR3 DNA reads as TGTGCCAGCAGTTACAAGAACACTGAAGCTTTCTTT. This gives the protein CASSYKNTEAFF.

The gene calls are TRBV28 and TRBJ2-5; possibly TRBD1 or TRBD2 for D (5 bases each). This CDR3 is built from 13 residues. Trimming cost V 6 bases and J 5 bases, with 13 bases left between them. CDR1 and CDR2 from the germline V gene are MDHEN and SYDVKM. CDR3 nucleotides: TGTGCCAGCAGAGGGGCGCGGGCGGAGACCCAGTACTTC. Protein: CASRGARAETQYF. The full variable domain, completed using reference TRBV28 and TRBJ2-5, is DVKVTQSSRYLVKRTGEKVFLECVQDMDHENMFWYRQDPGLGLRLIYFSYDVKMKEKGDIPEGYSVSREKKERFSLILESASTNQTSMYLCASRGARAETQYFGPGTRLLVL.

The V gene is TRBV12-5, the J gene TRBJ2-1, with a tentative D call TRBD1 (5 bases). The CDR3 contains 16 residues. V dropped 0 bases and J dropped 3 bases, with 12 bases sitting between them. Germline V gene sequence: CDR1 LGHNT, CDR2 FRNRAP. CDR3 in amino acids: CASGLVLGRDYNEQFF. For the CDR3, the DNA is TGTGCTAGTGGTTTGGTACTGGGCAGGGACTACAATGAGCAGTTCTTC.

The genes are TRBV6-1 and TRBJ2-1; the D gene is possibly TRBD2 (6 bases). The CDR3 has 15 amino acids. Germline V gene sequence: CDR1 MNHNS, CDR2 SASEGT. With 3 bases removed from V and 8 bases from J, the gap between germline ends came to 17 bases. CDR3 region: CASSERLVARDEQFF. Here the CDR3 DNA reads TGTGCCAGCAGTGAGAGACTAGTGGCCCGCGATGAGCAGTTCTTC.